This T cell receptor (beta chain) was retrieved from a study of lymphopenia after photon versus proton radiotherapy. Study-wide points: Better survival with proton therapy was suggested as possible, not demonstrated. After the lymphocyte nadir, photon-treated repertoires showed oligoclonal expansion, especially of CD8+ Temra cells. Post-nadir TCR diversity decline inversely tracked overall survival among those who died. Photon-treated patients lost naive T cells and TCR diversity; proton-treated stayed stable.

Data came from immunoSEQ multiplex PCR; TCRdb stores just in-frame clones and leaves some out. The sample includes 14,000 or so clones, under 90% of them seen just once. This clone appeared a single time. What it binds is unknown. The clonotype originates from a man aged 50 or older with gastric cancer. This specimen consisted of peripheral blood, obtained from a patient treated with photon-based radiotherapy.

DNA for the CDR3: TGTGCCAGCAGTGGCCCGCGGGTGGGCACAGATACGCAGTATTTT. Protein product: CASSGPRVGTDTQYF. The V gene is TRBV28, the J gene TRBJ2-3; weak D call: TRBD2 (5 bases). The CDR3 spans 15 residues. Germline CDR1 reads MDHEN; CDR2 reads SYDVKM. The V end lost 5 bases, the J end lost 1 base, and 13 bases lay between the germline ends.